This T cell receptor beta chain was sequenced for a study of cytomegalovirus exposure and HLA in healthy donors. Overall study findings and caveats: Fewer N-insertions than the approximately 680-donor mean were reportedly shown by an Asian-associated ancestry cluster in a later analysis. Sequencing artifact likely explains a cluster of highly shared sequence variants.

PCR was performed using 60 Vbeta and 13 Jbeta primers. Produced via immunoSEQ multiplex PCR; TCRdb's table is partial and in-frame only. The sample holds about 130,000 clones, 74% seen once. The germline V gene has CDR1 MNHEY and CDR2 SVGAGI. J gave up 4 bases and V 1 base, and 2 bases lay outside the gene matches. The CDR3 runs 14 residues. Of note for this clone: The target antigen is unknown.

The chain carries TRBV6-5 and TRBJ1-2, with 8 bases aligning to TRBD1. The sequence derives from a woman between 45 and 65 years old in good health and CMV-seropositive. The sequencing sample was made of PBMCs. The CDR3 coding sequence is TGTGCCAGCAGTTACTACCAGGGGGCCTATGGCTACACCTTC. Translated: CASSYYQGAYGYTF.